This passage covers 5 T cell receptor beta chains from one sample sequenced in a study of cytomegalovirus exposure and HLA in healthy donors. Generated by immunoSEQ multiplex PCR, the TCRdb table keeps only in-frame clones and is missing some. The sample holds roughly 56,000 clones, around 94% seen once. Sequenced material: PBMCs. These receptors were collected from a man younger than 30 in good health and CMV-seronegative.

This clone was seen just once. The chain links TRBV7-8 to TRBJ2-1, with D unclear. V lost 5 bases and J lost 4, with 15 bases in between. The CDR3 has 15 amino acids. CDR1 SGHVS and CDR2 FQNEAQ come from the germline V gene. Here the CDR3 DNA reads TGTGCCAGCAGCCCTTATCGGTTGACTTACAATGAGCAGTTCTTC. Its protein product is CASSPYRLTYNEQFF.

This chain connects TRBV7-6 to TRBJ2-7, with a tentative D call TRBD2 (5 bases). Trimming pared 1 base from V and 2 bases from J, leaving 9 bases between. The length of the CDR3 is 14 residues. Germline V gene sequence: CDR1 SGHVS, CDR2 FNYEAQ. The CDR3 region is CASSLGATTYEQYF. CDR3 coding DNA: TGTGCCAGCAGCTTAGGTGCGACTACCTACGAGCAGTACTTC.

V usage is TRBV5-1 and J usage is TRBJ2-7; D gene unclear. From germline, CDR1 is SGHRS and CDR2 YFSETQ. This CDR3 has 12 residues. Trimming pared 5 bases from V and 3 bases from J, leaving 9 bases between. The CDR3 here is CASRLDFYEQYF. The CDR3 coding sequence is TGCGCCAGCAGGCTTGACTTCTACGAGCAGTACTTC.

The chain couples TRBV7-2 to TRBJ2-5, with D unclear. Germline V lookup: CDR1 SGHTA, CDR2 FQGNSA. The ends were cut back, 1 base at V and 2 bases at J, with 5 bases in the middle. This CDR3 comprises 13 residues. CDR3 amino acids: CASSLVRQETQYF. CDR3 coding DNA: TGTGCCAGCAGCTTAGTCCGGCAAGAGACCCAGTACTTC.

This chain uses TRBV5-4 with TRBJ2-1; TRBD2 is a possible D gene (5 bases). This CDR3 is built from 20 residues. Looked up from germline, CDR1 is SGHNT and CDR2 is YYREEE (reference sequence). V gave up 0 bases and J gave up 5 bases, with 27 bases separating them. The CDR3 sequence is CASSLVPADTAWRYDNEQFF. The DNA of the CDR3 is TGTGCCAGCAGCTTGGTTCCAGCGGATACAGCTTGGCGTTACGACAATGAGCAGTTCTTC. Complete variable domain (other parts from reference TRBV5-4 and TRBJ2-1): ETGVTQSPTHLIKTRGQQVTLRCSSQSGHNTVSWYQQALGQGPQFIFQYYREEENGRGNFPPRFSGLQFPNYSSELNVNALELDDSALYLCASSLVPADTAWRYDNEQFFGPGTRLTVL.